The rows below give T cell receptor beta chains drawn from one sample of a study of OX40 agonist ivuxolimab in advanced cancers. TCRdb's table, derived via immunoSEQ multiplex PCR, lists solely in-frame clones and lacks some. Of about 78,000 clones detected, 80% to 90% appear once; the ten largest clones hold 0.2% to 0.3%. Sequences were derived from CD4+ or CD8+ T cells sorted from blood, sampled in a trial of the OX40 agonist ivuxolimab. All receptors derive from an adult with an advanced solid tumor such as melanoma, head and neck, liver or kidney cancer. Each CDR3 is given with its conserved first and last residue. Each record gives: V gene, CDR3 protein.

v_call: TRBV7-5
cdr3_aa: CVRSQGLAGAGDTQYF

v_call: TRBV1
cdr3_aa: CTSGPVCLCTSRANVLTF

v_call: TRBV9
cdr3_aa: CASGLAGMLNSRHEQFF

v_call: TRBV5-5
cdr3_aa: CASSLNAGLAGVEQFF

v_call: TRBV6-1
cdr3_aa: CASFLGYSNQPQHF

v_call: TRBV5-1
cdr3_aa: CASSIRPGQTGAEAFF

v_call: TRBV14
cdr3_aa: CASSHDRGTGANVLTF

v_call: TRBV5-1
cdr3_aa: CASRRLAGGNTGELFF

v_call: TRBV5-4
cdr3_aa: CASSSGGSLAKNIQYF

v_call: TRBV30
cdr3_aa: CAWIPARTSGTHEQYF

v_call: TRBV10-3
cdr3_aa: CAISARLAGTYEQYF

v_call: TRBV9
cdr3_aa: CASKRIHQETQYF

v_call: TRBV29-1
cdr3_aa: CSVEDWRDKNIQYF

v_call: TRBV9
cdr3_aa: CASSQTGRTGELFF

v_call: TRBV5-4
cdr3_aa: CASSSGPSQETQYF

v_call: TRBV18
cdr3_aa: CASSRDENTEAFF

v_call: TRBV5-1
cdr3_aa: CASSSGQVYNEQFF

v_call: TRBV10-3
cdr3_aa: CAISEGSLSYNEQFF

v_call: TRBV19
cdr3_aa: CASSLRQGGMNEAFF

v_call: TRBV4-1
cdr3_aa: CASSQASLVVASSEQYF

v_call: TRBV5-5
cdr3_aa: CASSRTGGWSSYNEQFF

v_call: TRBV6-1
cdr3_aa: CASSPTGATAGEQFF

v_call: TRBV2
cdr3_aa: CATSQGANNQPQHF

v_call: TRBV2
cdr3_aa: CASRYRDNQPQHF

v_call: TRBV11-3
cdr3_aa: CASSQVGDRGHEQYF